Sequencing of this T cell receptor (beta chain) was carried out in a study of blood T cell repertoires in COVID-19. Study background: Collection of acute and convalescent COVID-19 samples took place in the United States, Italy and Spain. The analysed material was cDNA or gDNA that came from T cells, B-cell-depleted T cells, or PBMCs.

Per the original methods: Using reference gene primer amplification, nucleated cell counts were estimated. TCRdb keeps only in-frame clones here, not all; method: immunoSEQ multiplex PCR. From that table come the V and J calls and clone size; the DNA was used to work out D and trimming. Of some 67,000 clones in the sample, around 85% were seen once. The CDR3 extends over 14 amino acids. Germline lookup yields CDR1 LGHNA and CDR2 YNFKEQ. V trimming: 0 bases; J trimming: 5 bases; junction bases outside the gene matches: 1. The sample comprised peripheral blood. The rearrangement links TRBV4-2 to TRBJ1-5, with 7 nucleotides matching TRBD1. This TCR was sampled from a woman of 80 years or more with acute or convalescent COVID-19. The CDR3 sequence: CASSQDRGDQPQHF. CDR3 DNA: TGTGCCAGCAGCCAAGACAGGGGGGATCAGCCCCAGCATTTT.